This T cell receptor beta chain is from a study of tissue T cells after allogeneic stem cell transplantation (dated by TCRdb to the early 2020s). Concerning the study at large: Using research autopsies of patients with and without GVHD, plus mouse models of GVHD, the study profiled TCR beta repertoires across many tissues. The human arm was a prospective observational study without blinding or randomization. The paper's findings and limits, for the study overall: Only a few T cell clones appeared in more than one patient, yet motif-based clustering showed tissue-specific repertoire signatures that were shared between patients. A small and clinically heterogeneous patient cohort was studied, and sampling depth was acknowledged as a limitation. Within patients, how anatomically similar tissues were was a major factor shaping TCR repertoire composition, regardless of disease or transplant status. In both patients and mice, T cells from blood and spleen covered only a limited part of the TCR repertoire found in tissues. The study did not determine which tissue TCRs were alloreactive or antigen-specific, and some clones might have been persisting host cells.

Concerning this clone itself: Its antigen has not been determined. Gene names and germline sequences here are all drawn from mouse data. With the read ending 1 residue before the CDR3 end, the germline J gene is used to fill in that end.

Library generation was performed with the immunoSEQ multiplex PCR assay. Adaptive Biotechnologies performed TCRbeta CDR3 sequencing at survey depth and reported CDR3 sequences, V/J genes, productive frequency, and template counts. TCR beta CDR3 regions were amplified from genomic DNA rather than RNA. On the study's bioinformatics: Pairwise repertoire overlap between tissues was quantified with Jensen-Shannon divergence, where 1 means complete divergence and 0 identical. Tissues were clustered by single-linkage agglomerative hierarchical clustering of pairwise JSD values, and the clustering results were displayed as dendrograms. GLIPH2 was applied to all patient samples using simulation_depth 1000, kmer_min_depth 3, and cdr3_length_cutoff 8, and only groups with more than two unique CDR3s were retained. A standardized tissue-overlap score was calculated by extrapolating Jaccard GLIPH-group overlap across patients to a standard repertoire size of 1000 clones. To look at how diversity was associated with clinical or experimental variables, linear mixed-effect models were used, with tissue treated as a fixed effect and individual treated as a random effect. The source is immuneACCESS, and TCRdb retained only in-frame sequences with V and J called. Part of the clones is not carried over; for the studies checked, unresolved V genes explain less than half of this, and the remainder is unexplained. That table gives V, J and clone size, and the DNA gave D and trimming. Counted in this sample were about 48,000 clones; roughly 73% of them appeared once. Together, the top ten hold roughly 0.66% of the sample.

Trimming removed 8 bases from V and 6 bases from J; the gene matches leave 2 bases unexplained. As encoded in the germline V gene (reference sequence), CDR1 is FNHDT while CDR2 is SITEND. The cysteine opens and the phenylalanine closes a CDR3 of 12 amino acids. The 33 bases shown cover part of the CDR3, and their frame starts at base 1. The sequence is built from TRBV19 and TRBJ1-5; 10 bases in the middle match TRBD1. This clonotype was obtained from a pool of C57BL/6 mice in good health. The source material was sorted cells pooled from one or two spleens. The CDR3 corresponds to CASGQGGQAPLF. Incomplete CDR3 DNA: TGTGCCAGTGGACAGGGGGGCCAGGCTCCGCTT.